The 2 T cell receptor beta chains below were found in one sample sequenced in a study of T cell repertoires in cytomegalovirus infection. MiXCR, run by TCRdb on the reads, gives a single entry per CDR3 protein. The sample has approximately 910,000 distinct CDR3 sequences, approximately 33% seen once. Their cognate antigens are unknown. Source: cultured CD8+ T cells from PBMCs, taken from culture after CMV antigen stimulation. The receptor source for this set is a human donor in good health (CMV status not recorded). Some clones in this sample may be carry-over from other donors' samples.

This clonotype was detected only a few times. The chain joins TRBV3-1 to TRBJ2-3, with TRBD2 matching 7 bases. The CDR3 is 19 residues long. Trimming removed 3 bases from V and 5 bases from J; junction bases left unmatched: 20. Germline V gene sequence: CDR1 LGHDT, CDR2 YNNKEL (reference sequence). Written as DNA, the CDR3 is TGTGCCAGCAGCCAGAGGAAGGGGCTAGCGGCTACTCTTGGAGATACGCAGTATTTT. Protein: CASSQRKGLAATLGDTQYF.

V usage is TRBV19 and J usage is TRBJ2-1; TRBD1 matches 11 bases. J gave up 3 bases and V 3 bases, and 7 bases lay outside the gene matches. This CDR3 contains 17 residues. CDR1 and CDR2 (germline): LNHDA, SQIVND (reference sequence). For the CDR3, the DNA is TGTGCCAGTAGTATGGAGAAGGACAGGGGGCTCTACAATGAGCAGTTCTTC. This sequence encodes CASSMEKDRGLYNEQFF. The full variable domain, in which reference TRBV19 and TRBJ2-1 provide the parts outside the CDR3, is DGGITQSPKYLFRKEGQNVTLSCEQNLNHDAMYWYRQDPGQGLRLIYYSQIVNDFQKGDIAEGYSVSREKKESFPLTVTSAQKNPTAFYLCASSMEKDRGLYNEQFFGPGTRLTVL.